This is a list of T cell receptor beta chains from one sample in a study of T cells after posttransplantation cyclophosphamide. Clones were sequenced by immunoSEQ multiplex PCR, and TCRdb holds only the in-frame ones, with some missing. Listed for the sample are about 36,000 clones, none seen a single time. Sequenced: PBMCs. Receptor source: a girl aged 10 to 17 in good health, CMV-negative, and a related stem cell transplant donor. Each CDR3 is given with its conserved first and last residue. The D gene is left open where the match is weak. Some rows mark clone size as missing; the rest say once, few, many or name a class of expanded clone.

j_call | d_call | clone_size | v_call | cdr3_length | cdr3_nt | cdr3_aa
TRBJ1-2 | . | . | TRBV28 | 15 | TGTGCCAGCAGTGTACAGGGTGGCGGGTACTATGGCTACACCTTC | CASSVQGGGYYGYTF
TRBJ2-1 | TRBD2 | . | TRBV28 | 17 | TGTGCCAGCACTGGGGCGGGGGGGCAGGAGTCCTACAATGAGCAGTTCTTC | CASTGAGGQESYNEQFF
TRBJ2-7 | . | many | TRBV19 | 18 | TGTGCCAGTAGTATGGGGGGTCCTATGGGAGGATACACCTACGAGCAGTACTTC | CASSMGGPMGGYTYEQYF
TRBJ1-1 | . | many | TRBV11-2 | 13 | TGTGCCAGCAGCTTGGTGGCGAGGTCTGAAGCTTTCTTT | CASSLVARSEAFF
TRBJ2-1 | TRBD2 | . | TRBV7-3 | 14 | TGTGCCAGCAGCTTCGGCGGGAGTAGGTATGAGCAGTTCTTC | CASSFGGSRYEQFF
TRBJ2-1 | TRBD1 | many | TRBV6-5 | 13 | TGTGCCAGCACGGGACAGGGGTGGAATGAGCAGTTCTTC | CASTGQGWNEQFF
TRBJ2-1 | . | many | TRBV6-4 | 13 | TGTGCCAGCAGTGACCGGGAGTACAATGAGCAGTTCTTC | CASSDREYNEQFF
TRBJ1-4 | . | many | TRBV5-1 | 14 | TGCGCCAGCAGCTCCAGACGGGTAAATGAAAAACTGTTTTTT | CASSSRRVNEKLFF
TRBJ2-7 | TRBD1 | few | TRBV5-1 | 15 | TGCGCCAGCAGCCCTAGACAGGGCCAGGGGTACGAGCAGTACTTC | CASSPRQGQGYEQYF
TRBJ2-2 | . | many | TRBV6-4 | 14 | TGTGCCAGCAGTCCTGACACTAGCATCGGGGAGCTGTTTTTT | CASSPDTSIGELFF
TRBJ1-5 | TRBD1 | few | TRBV29-1 | 15 | TGCAGCGTTCGTACAGGGGGCGGTGGCAATCAGCCCCAGCATTTT | CSVRTGGGGNQPQHF
TRBJ2-1 | . | . | TRBV9 | 15 | TGTGCCAGCAGCCTCGGGGGAGCCACCTACAATGAGCAGTTCTTC | CASSLGGATYNEQFF
TRBJ1-2 | TRBD1 | many | TRBV4-1 | 15 | TGCGCCAGCAGCCCGGACAGGGGGCGAAACTATGGCTACACCTTC | CASSPDRGRNYGYTF
TRBJ1-5 | . | . | TRBV21-1 | 12 | TGTGCCAGCACCCCCCGGAGAAAGCCCCAGCATTTT | CASTPRRKPQHF
TRBJ1-1 | TRBD1 | many | TRBV5-1 | 17 | TGCGCCAGCAGCTCAGTAGGGACAGGGGACGATTACACTGAAGCTTTCTTT | CASSSVGTGDDYTEAFF
TRBJ1-1 | . | few | TRBV23-1 | 15 | TGCGCCAGCAGTCAATGGACTCGACGGAACACTGAAGCTTTCTTT | CASSQWTRRNTEAFF
TRBJ2-3 | TRBD2 | few | TRBV6-5 | 11 | TGTGCCAGCAGTTCCGGGACTAGGGAGTATTTT | CASSSGTREYF
TRBJ1-2 | . | . | TRBV4-1 | 14 | TGCGCCAGCAGCCAAGATTCGCGGCCCTATGGCTACACCTTC | CASSQDSRPYGYTF
TRBJ2-7 | TRBD1 | many | TRBV6-5 | 14 | TGTGCCAGCAGTAAGCGACAGGGGATCTACGAGCAGTACTTC | CASSKRQGIYEQYF
TRBJ1-1 | . | many | TRBV4-2 | 13 | TGTGCCAGCAGAGGAGATTGGGGGCGCGTGGCTTTCTTT | CASRGDWGRVAFF
TRBJ2-3 | . | . | TRBV6-4 | 13 | TGTGCCAGCAGTAAGGAGCGCACAGATACGCAGTATTTT | CASSKERTDTQYF
TRBJ1-1 | . | many | TRBV5-1 | 14 | TGCGCCAGCAGCAATGGACATCTGAACACTGAAGCTTTCTTT | CASSNGHLNTEAFF
TRBJ2-1 | . | few | TRBV27 | 14 | TGTGCCAGCAGCTCCCTTAGCTCCTACAATGAGCAGTTCTTC | CASSSLSSYNEQFF
TRBJ2-1 | . | few | TRBV4-3 | 13 | TGCGCCAGCAGCCAAGCCCTATACAATGAGCAGTTCTTC | CASSQALYNEQFF
TRBJ1-2 | TRBD1 | many | TRBV4-2 | 15 | TGTGCCAGCAGCCAAGACGACAGGGGTGGCTATGGCTACACCTTC | CASSQDDRGGYGYTF
TRBJ2-1 | . | . | TRBV6-1 | 16 | TGTGCCAGCAGTGAAAAGATTGCTAGCGCCTACAATGAGCAGTTCTTC | CASSEKIASAYNEQFF
TRBJ2-1 | . | many | TRBV21-1 | 13 | TGTGCCAGCAGCAATCCCCCGGGCAATGAGCAGTTCTTC | CASSNPPGNEQFF
TRBJ2-3 | . | many | TRBV5-1 | 18 | TGCGCCAGCAGCTTCAGAGTCGGAACAGCCTCTAGCACAGATACGCAGTATTTT | CASSFRVGTASSTDTQYF
TRBJ2-5 | TRBD2 | many | TRBV19 | 15 | TGTGCCAGTTATTACCCTGCTAGCGGGGAAGAGACCCAGTACTTC | CASYYPASGEETQYF
TRBJ1-6 | TRBD1 | many | TRBV5-4 | 15 | TGTGCCAGCAGCTTGGCGGGACAGATAAATTCACCCCTCCACTTT | CASSLAGQINSPLHF
TRBJ1-2 | . | many | TRBV28 | 17 | TGTGCCAGCAGTTTTTCTCGGGGACTTGGGGCCTACTATGGCTACACCTTC | CASSFSRGLGAYYGYTF
TRBJ1-3 | . | few | TRBV5-6 | 13 | TGTGCCAGCAGCTACTACTCTGGAAGCACCATATATTTT | CASSYYSGSTIYF
TRBJ1-6 | . | few | TRBV30 | 11 | TGTGCCTGGAGTGTCGGCGGACCCCTCCACTTT | CAWSVGGPLHF
TRBJ2-7 | . | few | TRBV29-1 | 11 | TGCAGCGTTGGGCAGACCTACGAGCAGTACTTC | CSVGQTYEQYF
TRBJ1-1 | . | many | TRBV30 | 14 | TGTGCCTGGAGTGTAGAGGCAGGGTGGACTGAAGCTTTCTTT | CAWSVEAGWTEAFF
TRBJ2-2 | . | many | TRBV6-5 | 14 | TGTGCCAGCAGCCGCCTGAGGCTCTCCGGGGAGCTGTTTTTT | CASSRLRLSGELFF
TRBJ2-7 | TRBD1 | few | TRBV18 | 14 | TGTGCCAGCTCACCAGGGACAGAGCCCTACGAGCAGTACTTC | CASSPGTEPYEQYF
TRBJ2-1 | TRBD2 | . | TRBV6-5 | 15 | TGTGCCAGCAGTTTGACTAGCGGGATAAACAATGAGCAGTTCTTC | CASSLTSGINNEQFF
TRBJ1-6 | TRBD1 | many | TRBV28 | 13 | TGTGCCAGCAGGTACAGGGGGAATTCACCCCTCCACTTT | CASRYRGNSPLHF
TRBJ1-4 | TRBD1 | few | TRBV18 | 15 | TGTGCCAGCTCACCACCGACAGGGGCAGCAGAAAAACTGTTTTTT | CASSPPTGAAEKLFF
TRBJ1-2 | TRBD1 | few | TRBV19 | 13 | TGTGCCAGTAGCCGGACAGGGGACTATGGCTACACCTTC | CASSRTGDYGYTF
TRBJ2-1 | . | many | TRBV7-2 | 15 | TGTGCCAGCAGCTTTCCCGGCCTAGGACTGAATGAGCAGTTCTTC | CASSFPGLGLNEQFF
TRBJ2-1 | TRBD2 | few | TRBV15 | 16 | TGTGCCACCAGCAGAGACAATTATGGGGGGGGCAATGAGCAGTTCTTC | CATSRDNYGGGNEQFF
TRBJ2-1 | TRBD2 | few | TRBV2 | 15 | TGTGCCAGCAGTGATAGCGGGAGCTCCTACAATGAGCAGTTCTTC | CASSDSGSSYNEQFF